This T cell receptor (beta chain) was retrieved from a study of CXCR3-negative and CXCR3-positive naive CD8 T cells. General study results and limits: Memory CD8+ cells showed much lower diversity, while both naive subsets were comparably high. A higher hydrophobicity marked the TRB CDR3s of CXCR3-positive naive cells versus CXCR3-negative naive cells.

In the case of this clonotype: Its antigen remains unidentified.

Libraries of TRB cDNA were made by 5' RACE and carried UMIs. TCRdb reworked the 5' RACE reads into one entry per CDR3 protein, no DNA. This table holds approximately 100,000 distinct CDR3 sequences. The clonotype comes from a human donor in good health. Some clones in this sample may be carry-over from other donors' samples. The material sequenced was naive CXCR3+ CD8+ T cells from blood. As for subset: CD45RO-CCR7+CD27+CD95- naive CD8+ T cells expressing CXCR3 (TNR3+).

CDR3 residues: CASGVRGNPTDTQYF. V usage is TRBV13 and J usage is TRBJ2-3. Germline lookup yields CDR1 PRHDT and CDR2 FYEKMQ (reference sequence). The CDR3 loop spans 15 amino acids.